This T cell receptor beta chain was observed in a study of blood T cells in healthy people across ages. This clonotype was seen repeatedly, ten times or more. Combining a sample-barcoded 5' primer with a J-beta primer mix, a second PCR ran for 7 to 11 cycles. A single record per CDR3 protein comes from TCRdb applying MiXCR to the 5' RACE reads. The sample gives around 650,000 distinct CDR3 sequences, roughly 32% of which show up once; approximately 15% is in the top ten. The receptor comes from an elderly woman in good health. The sequenced sample consisted of blood.

CDR3: CASSSAGTGMIDEQFF. DNA for the CDR3: TGTGCCAGCAGCTCGGCCGGGACAGGGATGATCGATGAGCAGTTCTTC. V and J are TRBV7-3 and TRBJ2-1; 9 positions agree with TRBD1. The CDR3 covers 16 residues. Per germline, CDR1 SGHTA and CDR2 FQGTGA. Germline trimming cut 4 bases from V and 8 bases from J; bases unmatched to any gene: 12.